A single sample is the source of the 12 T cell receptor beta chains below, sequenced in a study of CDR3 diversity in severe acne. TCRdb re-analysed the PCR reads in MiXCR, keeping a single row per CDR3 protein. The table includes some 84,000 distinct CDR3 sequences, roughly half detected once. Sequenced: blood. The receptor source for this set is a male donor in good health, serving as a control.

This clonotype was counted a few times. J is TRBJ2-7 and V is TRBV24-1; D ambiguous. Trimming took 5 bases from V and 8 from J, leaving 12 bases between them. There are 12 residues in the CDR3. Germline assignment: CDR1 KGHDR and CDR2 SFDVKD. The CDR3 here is CATSASTDQQYF. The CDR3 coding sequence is TGTGCCACCAGTGCCAGCACTGATCAGCAGTACTTC.

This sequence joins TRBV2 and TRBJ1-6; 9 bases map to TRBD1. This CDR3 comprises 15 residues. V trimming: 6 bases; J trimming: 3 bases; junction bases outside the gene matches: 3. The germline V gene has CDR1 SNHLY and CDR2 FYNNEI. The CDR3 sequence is CASRGQGVYNSPLHF. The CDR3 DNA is TGTGCCAGCAGGGGACAGGGCGTCTATAATTCACCCCTCCACTTT. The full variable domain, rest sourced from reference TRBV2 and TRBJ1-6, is EPEVTQTPSHQVTQMGQEVILRCVPISNHLYFYWYRQILGQKVEFLVSFYNNEISEKSEIFDDQFSVERPDGSNFTLKIRSTKLEDSAMYFCASRGQGVYNSPLHFGNGTRLTVT.

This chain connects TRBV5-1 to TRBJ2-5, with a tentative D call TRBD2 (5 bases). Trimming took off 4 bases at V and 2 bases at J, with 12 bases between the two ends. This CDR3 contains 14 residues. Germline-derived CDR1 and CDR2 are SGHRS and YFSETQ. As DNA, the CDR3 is TGCGCCAGCAGCGGTAGGACTGGGCAAGAGACCCAGTACTTC. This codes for CASSGRTGQETQYF.

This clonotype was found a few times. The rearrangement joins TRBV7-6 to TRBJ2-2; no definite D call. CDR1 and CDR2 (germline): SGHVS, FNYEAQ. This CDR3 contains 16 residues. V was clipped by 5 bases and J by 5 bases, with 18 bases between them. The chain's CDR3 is CASSPRPGGATGELFF. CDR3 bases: TGTGCCAGCAGCCCCCGTCCGGGTGGTGCGACCGGGGAGCTGTTTTTT.

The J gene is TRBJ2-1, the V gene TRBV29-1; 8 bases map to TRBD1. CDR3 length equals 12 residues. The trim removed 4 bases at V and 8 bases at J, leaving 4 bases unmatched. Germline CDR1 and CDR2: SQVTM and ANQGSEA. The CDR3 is CSVGAGGHEQFF. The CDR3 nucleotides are TGCAGCGTTGGGGCAGGGGGCCATGAGCAGTTCTTC.

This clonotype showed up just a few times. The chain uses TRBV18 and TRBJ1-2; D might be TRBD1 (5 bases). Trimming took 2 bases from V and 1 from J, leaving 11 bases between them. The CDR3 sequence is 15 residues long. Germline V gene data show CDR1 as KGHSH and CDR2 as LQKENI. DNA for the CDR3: TGTGCCAGCTCACCAATTCCACAGGTTAACTATGGCTACACCTTC. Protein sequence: CASSPIPQVNYGYTF.

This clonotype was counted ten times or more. The CDR3 region has the DNA TGTGCCAGCAGCTCCCCAACTACTAGCGGGGGTTTAGGTGAGCAGTTCTTC. Amino acids: CASSSPTTSGGLGEQFF. The chain carries TRBV5-4 and TRBJ2-1, with 11 nucleotides matching TRBD2. The CDR3 runs 17 residues. With 3 bases clipped from V and 9 bases from J, the junction kept 14 bases outside the gene matches. The germline V gene has CDR1 SGHNT and CDR2 YYREEE (reference sequence).

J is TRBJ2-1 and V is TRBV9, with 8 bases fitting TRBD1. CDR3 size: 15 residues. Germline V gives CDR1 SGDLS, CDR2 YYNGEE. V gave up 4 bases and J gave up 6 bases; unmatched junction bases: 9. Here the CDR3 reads CASSSQGAPCNEQFF. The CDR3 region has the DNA TGTGCCAGCAGCTCTCAGGGGGCGCCGTGCAATGAGCAGTTCTTC.

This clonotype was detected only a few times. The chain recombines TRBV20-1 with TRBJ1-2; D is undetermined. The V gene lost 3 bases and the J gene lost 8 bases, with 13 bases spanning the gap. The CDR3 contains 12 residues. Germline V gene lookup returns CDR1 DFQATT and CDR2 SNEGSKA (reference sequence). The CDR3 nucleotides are TGCAGTGCTAGGACTACCGAGGAAGGCTACACCTTC. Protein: CSARTTEEGYTF.

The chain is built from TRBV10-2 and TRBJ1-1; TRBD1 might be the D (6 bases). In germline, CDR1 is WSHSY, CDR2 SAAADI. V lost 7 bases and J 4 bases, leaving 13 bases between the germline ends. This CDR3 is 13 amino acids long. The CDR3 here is CASIQGRSTEAFF. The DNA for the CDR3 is TGCGCCAGCATCCAGGGGCGCAGCACTGAAGCTTTCTTT.

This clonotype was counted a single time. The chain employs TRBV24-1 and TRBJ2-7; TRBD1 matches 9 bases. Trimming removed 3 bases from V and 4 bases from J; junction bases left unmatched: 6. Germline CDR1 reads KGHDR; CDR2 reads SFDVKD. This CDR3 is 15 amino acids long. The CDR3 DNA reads TGTGCCACCAGTGATCCGGGACAGGGAAAATACGAGCAGTACTTC. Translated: CATSDPGQGKYEQYF.

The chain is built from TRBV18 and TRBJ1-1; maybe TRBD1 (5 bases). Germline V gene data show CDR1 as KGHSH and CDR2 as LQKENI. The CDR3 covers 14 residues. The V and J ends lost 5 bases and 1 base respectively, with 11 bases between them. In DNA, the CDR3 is TGTGCCAGCTCAAGGCAGGGAGAGAACACTGAAGCTTTCTTT. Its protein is CASSRQGENTEAFF. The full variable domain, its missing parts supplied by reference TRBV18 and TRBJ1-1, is NAGVMQNPRHLVRRRGQEARLRCSPMKGHSHVYWYRQLPEEGLKFMVYLQKENIIDESGMPKERFSAEFPKEGPSILRIQQVVRGDSAAYFCASSRQGENTEAFFGQGTRLTVV.